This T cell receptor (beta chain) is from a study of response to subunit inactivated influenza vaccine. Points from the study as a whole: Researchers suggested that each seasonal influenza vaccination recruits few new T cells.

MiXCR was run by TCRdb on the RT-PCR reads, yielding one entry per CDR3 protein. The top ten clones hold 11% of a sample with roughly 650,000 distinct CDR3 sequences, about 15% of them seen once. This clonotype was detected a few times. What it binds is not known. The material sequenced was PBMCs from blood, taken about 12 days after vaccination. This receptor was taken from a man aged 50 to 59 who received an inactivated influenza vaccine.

The CDR3 DNA reads TGTGCCAGCAGCTTTAGGTTTAAGGGAGAGACCCAGTACTTC. Residues: CASSFRFKGETQYF. V is TRBV7-2 and J is TRBJ2-5, with unresolved D. Germline CDR1 is SGHTA and CDR2 is FQGNSA. V gave up 3 bases and J gave up 4 bases, with 12 bases separating them. This CDR3 has 14 residues.